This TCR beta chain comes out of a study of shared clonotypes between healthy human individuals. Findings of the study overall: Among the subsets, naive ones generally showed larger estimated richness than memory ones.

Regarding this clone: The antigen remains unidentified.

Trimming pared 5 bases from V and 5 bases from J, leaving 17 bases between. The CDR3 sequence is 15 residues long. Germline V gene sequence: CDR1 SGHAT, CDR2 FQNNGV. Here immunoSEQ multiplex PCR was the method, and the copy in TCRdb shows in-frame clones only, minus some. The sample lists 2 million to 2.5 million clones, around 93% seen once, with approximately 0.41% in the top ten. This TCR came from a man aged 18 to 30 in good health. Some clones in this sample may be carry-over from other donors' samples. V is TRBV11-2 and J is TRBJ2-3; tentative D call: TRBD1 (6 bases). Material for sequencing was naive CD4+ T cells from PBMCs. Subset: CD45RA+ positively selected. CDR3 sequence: CASSADRPRGDTQYF. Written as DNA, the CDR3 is TGTGCCAGCAGCGCCGACAGGCCCAGGGGAGATACGCAGTATTTT.